This TCR beta chain emerged from a study of blood T cell repertoires in COVID-19. Study details: T cells, B-cell-depleted T cells, or PBMCs provided the cDNA or gDNA that served as material.

Original analysis: The assay estimated nucleated cells by amplifying reference gene primers. Assay: immunoSEQ multiplex PCR; the TCRdb copy retains only in-frame clones and omits some. V and J calls and clone size are those listed in that table; D and trimming were worked out from the DNA. The data show more than 120,000 clones, roughly 87% seen once. The CDR3 extends over 15 amino acids. The V and J ends lost 4 bases and 2 bases respectively, with 12 bases between them. Germline V gene lookup returns CDR1 KGHDR and CDR2 SFDVKD. This TCR came from a woman aged 45-65 years with acute or convalescent COVID-19. V and J are TRBV24-1 and TRBJ2-3; possible D gene TRBD1, 5 bases. Sequenced input: peripheral blood. The CDR3 nucleotides are TGTGCCACCAGTGAAACAGGCGAGGTCACAGATACGCAGTATTTT. Translation: CATSETGEVTDTQYF.